This TCR beta chain was sequenced in a study of T cells in Graves' hyperthyroidism and ophthalmopathy. Study outcomes and limitations: The authors' 13 V-J model separated ophthalmopathy from stable hyperthyroidism. Blood held most thyroid clonotypes expanded above 0.001 frequency.

Every diagnosis used clinical symptoms, serum thyroxine and TRAb, thyroid ultrasound and orbital computed tomography. This clonotype showed up many times. Antigen unknown. V was shortened by 4 bases and J by 4 bases, with 11 bases between the two germline ends. Germline lookup yields CDR1 LGHDT and CDR2 YNNKEL (reference sequence). The CDR3 sequence is 15 residues long. The TCR beta CDR3 regions underwent amplification using RNA transcripts as the source. Carried out on the TCR CDR3, a first-round RT-PCR used the HTBI primer set. One entry per CDR3 protein results from TCRdb running MiXCR on the multiplex PCR reads. The sample has some 270,000 distinct CDR3 sequences; roughly 13% are singletons.

The source material was blood. This sequence joins TRBV3-1 and TRBJ1-6; possible D gene TRBD1, 6 bases. This TCR came from a young woman with Graves' hyperthyroidism that later progressed to Graves' ophthalmopathy. CDR3 coding DNA: TGTGCCAGCAGCCCCCGAGGACAGTATAATTCACCCCTCCACTTT. This encodes CASSPRGQYNSPLHF.